This T cell receptor beta chain was documented in a study of CD8 T cells in ankylosing spondylitis. Findings and caveats of the study: Some motif variants had been reported before (in reactive arthritis synovial fluid and blood).

TCRdb processed the 5' RACE reads anew with MiXCR; each CDR3 protein has one entry. The table has some 200,000 distinct CDR3 sequences, roughly 13% seen once; the top ten hold more than 15%. This clonotype occurred many times. What it binds is unknown. Germline V gene lookup returns CDR1 MGHDK and CDR2 SYGVNS. The V gene end was trimmed by 4 bases and the J gene end by 8 bases; junction bases not matched to a gene: 6. The CDR3 is made up of 13 amino acids. The receptor comes from a male donor with ankylosing spondylitis or in good health (not recorded which). This chain joins TRBV25-1 and TRBJ1-2, with TRBD1 matching 8 bases. The sample was blood, either unsorted or a sorted T cell fraction (not recorded which). CDR3 DNA sequence: TGTGCCAGCAGTGGACAGGGGATTGAGGGCTACACCTTC. This gives the protein CASSGQGIEGYTF.